This T cell receptor beta chain was identified during a study of cytomegalovirus exposure and HLA in healthy donors (dated by TCRdb to the late 2010s). Regarding the study in general: A later analysis indicated that the roughly 120 validation repertoires were generated on the platform also employed for the 700 or so repertoires of the first cohort. The study aimed to test whether cataloging public T cell receptors could reveal signatures of past pathogen exposure. Along with the approximately 650-subject first cohort, a separate validation cohort of over 90 different subjects was used. To predict cytomegalovirus infection status, the study combined high-throughput TCR immunosequencing, statistical association of individual TCRs with disease status, and machine learning. General study outcomes and caveats: The authors suggested that the approach could potentially be extended to other disease states and immunological phenotypes. Most TCR sequences were observed very rarely across donors, whereas some public TCRs were present in many individuals. A later analysis had no HLA typing for the validation cohort, so co-occurrence there was scored across all 130 or so repertoires. In vitro tests confirmed that a few of the cytomegalovirus-associated TCR beta chains recognize cytomegalovirus antigens. Of the cluster scores, about 94% were above 0 in a later analysis, which found that TCRs clustered in the first cohort also tended to co-occur in the approximately 110 validation repertoires. In both the original and validation cohorts, the classifier was reported to diagnose cytomegalovirus status with high specificity and sensitivity. The study listed 164 TCR beta chains as associated with cytomegalovirus.

CDR1 and CDR2 (SEHNR, FQNEAQ) derive from the germline V gene (reference sequence). Trimming accounts for 1 base at V and 3 bases at J, while the number of junction bases matched to no gene is 1. From the cysteine up to the phenylalanine, the CDR3 has a length of 14 residues. Only the CDR3 DNA is retained, 42 bases long and in frame from the first base. Separate from the approximately 700-subject first cohort, the validation cohort of over 90 subjects was the group to which the donors belonged. Libraries were made using the immunoSEQ multiplex PCR assay. The study's own analysis went as follows. A statistical classification framework was built for diagnosing cytomegalovirus status from the catalog of TCR beta chain sequences. Imported from immuneACCESS, the table was reduced by TCRdb to in-frame sequences with V and J called. These copies leave out some clones; in studies compared against another copy, an unresolved V gene accounts for under half, and the cause of the remainder is not known. The V and J calls and the clone size are those of that table, but D and trimming were determined from the DNA. For this sample there are approximately 150,000 clones; more than 85% appear just once. 0.6% to 0.8% of the sample is held by the ten biggest clonotypes.

Notes on this clone: It lacks a known antigen. One base away there is no much larger clone; base qualities are not given.

The sequence derives from a man aged 18 to 35 in good health and CMV-seronegative. The chain was built from TRBV7-9 and TRBJ2-5; 8 central nucleotides agree with TRBD2. The material sequenced was PBMCs. The CDR3 region: CASSLGAGEETQYF. The base sequence is TGTGCCAGCAGCTTAGGAGCGGGAGAAGAGACCCAGTACTTC.